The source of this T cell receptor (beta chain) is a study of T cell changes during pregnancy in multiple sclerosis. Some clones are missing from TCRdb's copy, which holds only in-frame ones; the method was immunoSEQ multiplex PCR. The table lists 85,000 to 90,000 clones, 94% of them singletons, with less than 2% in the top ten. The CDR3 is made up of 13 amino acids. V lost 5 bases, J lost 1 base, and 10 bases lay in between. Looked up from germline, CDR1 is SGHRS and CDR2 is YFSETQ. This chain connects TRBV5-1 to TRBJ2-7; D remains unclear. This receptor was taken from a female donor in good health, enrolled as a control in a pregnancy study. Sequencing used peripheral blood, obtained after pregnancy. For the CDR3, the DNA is TGCGCCAGCAGATCGCTTAGTTCCTACGAGCAGTACTTC. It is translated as CASRSLSSYEQYF.